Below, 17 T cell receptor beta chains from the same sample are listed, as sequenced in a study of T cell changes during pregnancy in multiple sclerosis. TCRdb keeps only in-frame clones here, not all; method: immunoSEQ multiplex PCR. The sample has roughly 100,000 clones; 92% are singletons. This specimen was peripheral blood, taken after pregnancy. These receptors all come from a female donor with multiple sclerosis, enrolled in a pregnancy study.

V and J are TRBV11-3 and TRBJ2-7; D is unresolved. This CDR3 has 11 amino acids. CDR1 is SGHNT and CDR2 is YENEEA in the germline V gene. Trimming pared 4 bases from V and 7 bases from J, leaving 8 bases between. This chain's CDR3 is CASSSFGEQYF. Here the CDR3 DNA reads TGTGCCAGCAGCTCCTTCGGGGAGCAGTACTTC.

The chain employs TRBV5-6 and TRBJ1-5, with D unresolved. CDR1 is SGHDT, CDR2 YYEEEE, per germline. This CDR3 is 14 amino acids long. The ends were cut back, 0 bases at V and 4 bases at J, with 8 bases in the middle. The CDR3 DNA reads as TGTGCCAGCAGCTTGGACGCGTCGAATCAGCCCCAGCATTTT. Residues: CASSLDASNQPQHF.

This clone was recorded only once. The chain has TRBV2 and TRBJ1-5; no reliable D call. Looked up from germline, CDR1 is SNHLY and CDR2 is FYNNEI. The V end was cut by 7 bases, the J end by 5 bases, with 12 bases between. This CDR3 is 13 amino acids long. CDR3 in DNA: TGTGCCAGCAACGAGGGTGGGTATCAGCCCCAGCATTTT. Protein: CASNEGGYQPQHF.

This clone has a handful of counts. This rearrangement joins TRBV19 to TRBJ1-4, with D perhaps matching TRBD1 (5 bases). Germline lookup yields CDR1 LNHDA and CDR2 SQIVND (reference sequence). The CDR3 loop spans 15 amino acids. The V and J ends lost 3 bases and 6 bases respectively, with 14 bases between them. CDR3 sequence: CASSIRPGNDEKLFF. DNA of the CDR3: TGTGCCAGTAGTATCCGGCCAGGGAATGATGAAAAACTGTTTTTT.

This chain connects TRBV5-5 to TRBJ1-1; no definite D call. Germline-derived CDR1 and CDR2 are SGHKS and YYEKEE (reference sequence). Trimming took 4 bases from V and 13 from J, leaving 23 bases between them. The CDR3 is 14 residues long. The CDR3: CASSPAPSTYEVFF. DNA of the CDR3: TGTGCCAGCAGCCCGGCGCCATCTACCTACGAGGTTTTCTTT.

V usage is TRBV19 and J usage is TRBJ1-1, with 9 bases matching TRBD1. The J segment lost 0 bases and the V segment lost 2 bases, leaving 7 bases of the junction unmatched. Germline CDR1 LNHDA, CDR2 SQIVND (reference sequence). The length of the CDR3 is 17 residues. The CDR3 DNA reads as TGTGCCAGTAGTATAATGGTGACAGGGGGGATGAACACTGAAGCTTTCTTT. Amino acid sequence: CASSIMVTGGMNTEAFF.

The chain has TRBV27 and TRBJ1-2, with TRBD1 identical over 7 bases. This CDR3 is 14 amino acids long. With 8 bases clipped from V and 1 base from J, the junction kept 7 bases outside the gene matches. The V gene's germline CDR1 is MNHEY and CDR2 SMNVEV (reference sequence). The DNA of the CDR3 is TGTGCCAGCCGCCCAGGGGGATTTAACTATGGCTACACCTTC. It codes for CASRPGGFNYGYTF.

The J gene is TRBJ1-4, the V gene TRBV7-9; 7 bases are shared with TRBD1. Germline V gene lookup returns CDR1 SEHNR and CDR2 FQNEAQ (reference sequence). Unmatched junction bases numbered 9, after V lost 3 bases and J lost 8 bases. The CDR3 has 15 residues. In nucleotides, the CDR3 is TGTGCCAGCAGCTTGAAGGGGGCGCAAAACGAAAAACTGTTTTTT. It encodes CASSLKGAQNEKLFF.

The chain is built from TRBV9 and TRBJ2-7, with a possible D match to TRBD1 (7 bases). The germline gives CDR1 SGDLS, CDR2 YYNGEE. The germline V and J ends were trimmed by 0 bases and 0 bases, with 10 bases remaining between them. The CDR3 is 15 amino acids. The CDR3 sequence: CASSVGGTASYEQYF. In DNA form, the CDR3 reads TGTGCCAGCAGCGTAGGCGGGACAGCCTCCTACGAGCAGTACTTC.

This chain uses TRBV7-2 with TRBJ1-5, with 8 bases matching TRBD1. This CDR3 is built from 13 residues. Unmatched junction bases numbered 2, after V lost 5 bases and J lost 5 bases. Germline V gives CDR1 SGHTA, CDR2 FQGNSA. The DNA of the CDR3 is TGTGCCAGCAGCACGACAGGGGATCAGCCCCAGCATTTT. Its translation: CASSTTGDQPQHF.

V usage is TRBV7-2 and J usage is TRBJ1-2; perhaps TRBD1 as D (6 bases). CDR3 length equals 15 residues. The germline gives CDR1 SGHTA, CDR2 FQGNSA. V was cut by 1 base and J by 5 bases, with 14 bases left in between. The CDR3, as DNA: TGTGCCAGCAGCTTAGGGCCCAGGGGACCTTATGGCTACACCTTC. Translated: CASSLGPRGPYGYTF.

For the CDR3, the DNA is TGTGCCAGCAGCCAAGTCAGGGCTGCTGAAGCTTTCTTT. The encoded protein is CASSQVRAAEAFF. This chain uses TRBV5-8 with TRBJ1-1, with D possibly matching TRBD1 (5 bases). Trimming took off 4 bases at V and 6 bases at J, with 13 bases between the two ends. The CDR3 totals 13 residues. Germline loops: CDR1 SGHTS, CDR2 YDEGEE.

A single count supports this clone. CDR3 bases: TGCGCCAGCAGCCTCGGGGGAAGCCCTAATGAGCAGTTCTTC. Its translation is CASSLGGSPNEQFF. The chain is built from TRBV5-1 and TRBJ2-1, with D maybe TRBD2 (6 bases). CDR1 and CDR2 from the germline V gene are SGHRS and YFSETQ. The CDR3 totals 14 residues. Trimming shortened V by 4 bases and J by 7 bases, and 15 bases separated the two germline ends. Based on the CDR3 plus reference TRBV5-1 and TRBJ2-1, the full variable domain is KAGVTQTPRYLIKTRGQQVTLSCSPISGHRSVSWYQQTPGQGLQFLFEYFSETQRNKGNFPGRFSGRQFSNSRSEMNVSTLELGDSALYLCASSLGGSPNEQFFGPGTRLTVL.

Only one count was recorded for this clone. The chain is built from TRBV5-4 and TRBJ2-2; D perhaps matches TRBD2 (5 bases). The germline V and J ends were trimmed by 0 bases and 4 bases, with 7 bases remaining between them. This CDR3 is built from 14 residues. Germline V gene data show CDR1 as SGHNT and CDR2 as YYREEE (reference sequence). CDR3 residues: CASSLVRGTGELFF. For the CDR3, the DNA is TGTGCCAGCAGCTTGGTTCGGGGCACCGGGGAGCTGTTTTTT. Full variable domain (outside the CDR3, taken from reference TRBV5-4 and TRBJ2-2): ETGVTQSPTHLIKTRGQQVTLRCSSQSGHNTVSWYQQALGQGPQFIFQYYREEENGRGNFPPRFSGLQFPNYSSELNVNALELDDSALYLCASSLVRGTGELFFGEGSRLTVL.

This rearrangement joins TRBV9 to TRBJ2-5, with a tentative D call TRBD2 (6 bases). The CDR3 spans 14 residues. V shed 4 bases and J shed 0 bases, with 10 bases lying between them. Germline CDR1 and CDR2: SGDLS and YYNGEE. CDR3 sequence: CASSLRDYQETQYF. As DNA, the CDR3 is TGTGCCAGCAGCCTCCGGGACTACCAAGAGACCCAGTACTTC.

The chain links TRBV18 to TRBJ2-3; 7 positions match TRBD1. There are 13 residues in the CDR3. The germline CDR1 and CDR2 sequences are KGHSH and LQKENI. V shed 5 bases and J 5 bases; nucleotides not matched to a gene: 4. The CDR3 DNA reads TGTGCCAGCTCATATTGGGACAGAGATACGCAGTATTTT. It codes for CASSYWDRDTQYF.

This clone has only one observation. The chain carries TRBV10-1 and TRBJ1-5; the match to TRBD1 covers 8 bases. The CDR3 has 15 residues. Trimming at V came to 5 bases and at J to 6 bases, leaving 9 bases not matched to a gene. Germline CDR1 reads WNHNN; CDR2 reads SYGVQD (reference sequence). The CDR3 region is CASSLVTGGSQPQHF. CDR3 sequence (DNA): TGCGCCAGCAGTCTGGTTACAGGGGGGAGTCAGCCCCAGCATTTT.